This T cell receptor beta chain was sequenced for a study of OX40 agonist ivuxolimab in advanced cancers. CDR1 is MNHNY, CDR2 SVGAGI, per germline (reference sequence). The CDR3 consists of 12 residues. As regards this clone: Its cognate antigen is unknown.

Sequencing used immunoSEQ multiplex PCR; TCRdb keeps in-frame clones, though not all of them. The sample holds under 85,000 clones, approximately 86% seen once. Study results and caveats: Relative to CD4+ cells, CD8+ T cells on average had more expanded clones. Normalized T-cell clonal expansion was also low in some nonresponders. People who partly responded at 0.1-3.0 mg/kg had some of the least clonal expansion seen.

The starting material was CD4+ or CD8+ T cells sorted from blood, obtained in a trial of the OX40 agonist ivuxolimab. The origin of this receptor is an adult with an advanced solid tumor such as melanoma, head and neck, liver or kidney cancer. This chain connects TRBV6-6 to TRBJ2-5; the D gene could be TRBD1 or TRBD2 (5 bases each). Matching the DNA end better, TRBJ2-7 makes the J call doubtful. CDR3 loop: CASNGAAYEQYF. CDR3 DNA sequence: TGTGCCAGCAACGGGGCAGCTTACGAGCAGTACTTC.